These 21 T cell receptor beta chains were sequenced from one sample in a study of T cell repertoires in cytomegalovirus infection. One entry per CDR3 protein, called by TCRdb with MiXCR from the reads. The table shows under 350,000 distinct CDR3 sequences, with around 10% occurring only once. The sequencing input was PBMCs. Receptors originate from a human donor in good health (CMV status not recorded). Some clones in this sample may be carry-over from other donors' samples.

This clonotype was seen ten or more times. The V gene is TRBV6-6, the J gene TRBJ1-5; D is perhaps TRBD1 (5 bases). V dropped 2 bases and J dropped 0 bases, with 11 bases sitting between them. There are 16 residues in the CDR3. Per germline, CDR1 MNHNY and CDR2 SVGAGI (reference sequence). The CDR3 reads CASSYRTGNSNQPQHF. The DNA of the CDR3 is TGTGCCAGCAGTTACCGAACAGGAAATAGCAATCAGCCCCAGCATTTT.

The chain employs TRBV9 and TRBJ2-1; D possibly uses TRBD1 or TRBD2 (6 bases each). The germline CDR1 and CDR2 sequences are SGDLS and YYNGEE. V was clipped by 5 bases and J by 5 bases, with 17 bases between them. CDR3 length equals 15 residues. The CDR3 bases are TGTGCCAGCAGTGCAGGGGCGGGGACCCACAATGAGCAGTTCTTC. Translated: CASSAGAGTHNEQFF.

This clonotype was counted at least ten times. This rearrangement joins TRBV5-1 to TRBJ1-5; D gene uncertain. This CDR3 has 13 amino acids. Germline CDR1 SGHRS, CDR2 YFSETQ. Trimming pared 0 bases from V and 4 bases from J, leaving 5 bases between. This CDR3 reads CASSLGANQPQHF. The CDR3 coding sequence is TGCGCCAGCAGCTTGGGGGCTAATCAGCCCCAGCATTTT. Variable domain in full (rest from reference TRBV5-1 and TRBJ1-5): KAGVTQTPRYLIKTRGQQVTLSCSPISGHRSVSWYQQTPGQGLQFLFEYFSETQRNKGNFPGRFSGRQFSNSRSEMNVSTLELGDSALYLCASSLGANQPQHFGDGTRLSIL.

There are a few counts of this clonotype. The rearrangement links TRBV28 to TRBJ2-3; D may be TRBD2 (6 bases). The CDR3 runs 16 residues. Looked up from germline, CDR1 is MDHEN and CDR2 is SYDVKM. V was pared by 5 bases and J by 2 bases, with 17 bases between. The DNA of the CDR3 is TGTGCCAGCAGTACAACCGGGACTGCCCCCACAGATACGCAGTATTTT. It translates to CASSTTGTAPTDTQYF.

The chain carries TRBV24-1 and TRBJ2-1; D remains ambiguous. Trimming shortened V by 2 bases and J by 1 base, and 2 bases separated the two germline ends. The germline V gene encodes CDR1 KGHDR and CDR2 SFDVKD. The CDR3 has 13 amino acids. The CDR3 sequence: CATSDSSYNEQFF. CDR3 bases: TGTGCCACCAGTGATTCGTCCTACAATGAGCAGTTCTTC.

This clonotype was observed many times. J is TRBJ2-3 and V is TRBV29-1; D may be TRBD1 or TRBD2 (5 bases each). This CDR3 has 14 amino acids. The V gene lost 7 bases and the J gene lost 1 base, with 15 bases spanning the gap. The germline V gene has CDR1 SQVTM and CDR2 ANQGSEA. CDR3 coding DNA: TGCAGCGCATCACCAGGGACCCGCACAGATACGCAGTATTTT. Translating gives CSASPGTRTDTQYF.

This clonotype was seen at least ten times. V and J are TRBV5-8 and TRBJ1-5; D not certain. V gave up 2 bases and J gave up 6 bases, with 6 bases separating them. The CDR3 extends over 12 amino acids. CDR1 and CDR2 from the germline V gene are SGHTS and YDEGEE. The CDR3 DNA is TGTGCCAGCAGCTTCTGGGGTCAGCCCCAGCATTTT. This encodes CASSFWGQPQHF.

This clonotype has more than one count but fewer than ten. The chain recombines TRBV6-6 with TRBJ1-1; D possibly corresponds to TRBD1 (6 bases). The germline CDR1 and CDR2 sequences are MNHNY and SVGAGI (reference sequence). This CDR3 is 16 amino acids long. V lost 5 bases to trimming and J lost 1 base, with 17 bases between them. The CDR3 nucleotides read TGTGCCAGCAGTCGGAACCGCGGGGGCAGGAACACTGAAGCTTTCTTT. As protein: CASSRNRGGRNTEAFF.

This clonotype was observed at least ten times. The rearrangement links TRBV10-3 to TRBJ1-2, with 7 positions matching TRBD1. Trimming took 0 bases from V and 8 from J; bases not matched to a gene: 18. The germline gives CDR1 ENHRY, CDR2 SYGVKD. There are 18 residues in the CDR3. CDR3 protein: CAISESTLSDRLTRGYTF. CDR3 nucleotides: TGTGCCATCAGTGAGTCGACGCTCTCGGACAGGTTGACGAGAGGCTACACCTTC.

The table lists this clonotype with many counts. The chain joins TRBV28 to TRBJ2-6; D is perhaps TRBD1 (6 bases). CDR3 length: 16 residues. The germline V gene encodes CDR1 MDHEN and CDR2 SYDVKM. V lost 5 bases and J lost 4, with 15 bases in between. The chain's CDR3 is CASSTPSGAGANVLTF. In DNA form, the CDR3 reads TGTGCCAGCAGTACCCCTTCAGGGGCCGGGGCCAACGTCCTGACTTTC. Full variable domain (outside the CDR3, taken from reference TRBV28 and TRBJ2-6): DVKVTQSSRYLVKRTGEKVFLECVQDMDHENMFWYRQDPGLGLRLIYFSYDVKMKEKGDIPEGYSVSREKKERFSLILESASTNQTSMYLCASSTPSGAGANVLTFGAGSRLTVL.

This clonotype was recorded once. The chain carries TRBV3-1 and TRBJ1-1, with unresolved D. The germline CDR1 and CDR2 sequences are LGHDT and YNNKEL (reference sequence). The V and J ends lost 1 base and 3 bases respectively, with 6 bases between them. The CDR3 has 13 amino acids. The CDR3 region is CASSQVLYTEAFF. The CDR3 nucleotides read TGTGCCAGCAGCCAAGTTTTGTACACTGAAGCTTTCTTT.

In its sample, this clonotype was seen many times. The chain employs TRBV28 and TRBJ2-7; D is possibly TRBD1 (5 bases). V was shortened by 9 bases and J by 2 bases, with 11 bases between the two germline ends. There are 12 residues in the CDR3. The V gene's germline CDR1 is MDHEN and CDR2 SYDVKM. The CDR3 nucleotides read TGTGCCAGTCACAGGACACCCTACGAGCAGTACGTC. Translated, it gives CASHRTPYEQYV.

This clonotype has at least ten counts. The chain links TRBV6-1 to TRBJ1-1, with 7 bases matching TRBD1. The CDR3 is made up of 16 amino acids. The ends lost 1 base at V and 5 bases at J; junction bases unmatched: 10. Germline loops: CDR1 MNHNS, CDR2 SASEGT. The CDR3 nucleotides read TGTGCCAGCAGTGAAGGGAAGGGGGCGACTAGGACTGAAGCTTTCTTT. It specifies CASSEGKGATRTEAFF.

This clonotype was observed a handful of times. V usage is TRBV29-1 and J usage is TRBJ2-3; weak D call: TRBD1 (6 bases). V shed 4 bases and J shed 3 bases, with 14 bases lying between them. Germline CDR1 reads SQVTM; CDR2 reads ANQGSEA. The CDR3 contains 14 residues. CDR3 nucleotide sequence: TGCAGCGTTGCTAGGCCAGGGGAGACAGATACGCAGTATTTT. Amino acid sequence: CSVARPGETDTQYF.

This clonotype has ten or more counts. The chain joins TRBV18 to TRBJ2-3; 11 bases are shared with TRBD2. CDR1 is KGHSH and CDR2 is LQKENI in the germline V gene. The CDR3 has 16 residues. Germline trimming cut 6 bases from V and 2 bases from J; bases unmatched to any gene: 7. In DNA form, the CDR3 reads TGTGCCAGCTCGCAACTAGCGGGGGACAACACAGATACGCAGTATTTT. Translated: CASSQLAGDNTDTQYF.

The chain carries TRBV7-9 and TRBJ2-7, with TRBD2 as a possible D gene (5 bases). CDR1 is SEHNR, CDR2 FQNEAQ, per germline (reference sequence). V shed 1 base and J shed 5 bases, with 9 bases lying between them. The CDR3 runs to 13 residues. CDR3 bases: TGTGCCAGCAGCTTAGAGCGGTTGAACGAGCAGTACTTC. Translating gives CASSLERLNEQYF.

V and J are TRBV12-3 or TRBV12-4 and TRBJ2-2; 9 nucleotides line up with TRBD1. The CDR3 consists of 17 residues. V was clipped by 0 bases and J by 1 base; unmatched bases: 3. CDR3 sequence: CASSLARGQGNTGELFF. DNA of the CDR3: TGTGCCAGCAGTTTAGCGCGGGGACAGGGGAACACCGGGGAGCTGTTTTTT.

This clonotype appeared a few times. The rearrangement joins TRBV5-1 to TRBJ2-3; D is possibly TRBD2 (6 bases). The CDR3 totals 15 residues. Germline CDR1 reads SGHRS; CDR2 reads YFSETQ. Between the trimmed V and J ends, which lost 6 bases and 0 bases, there was a span of 14 bases. The CDR3 region is CASNNAGTSTDTQYF. The DNA for the CDR3 is TGCGCCAGCAACAACGCAGGGACTAGCACAGATACGCAGTATTTT. Combining the CDR3 with reference TRBV5-1 and TRBJ2-3 gives the whole variable domain KAGVTQTPRYLIKTRGQQVTLSCSPISGHRSVSWYQQTPGQGLQFLFEYFSETQRNKGNFPGRFSGRQFSNSRSEMNVSTLELGDSALYLCASNNAGTSTDTQYFGPGTRLTVL.

This clonotype was detected many times. The V and J genes are TRBV29-1 and TRBJ2-3, with 7 bases identical to TRBD2. CDR3 size: 17 residues. V shed 6 bases, J shed 3 bases, and the junction held 18 bases outside the gene matches. Germline CDR1 SQVTM, CDR2 ANQGSEA. CDR3 residues: CSVRPYLGGGVTDTQYF. The CDR3 region has the DNA TGCAGCGTCCGACCCTACCTAGGCGGGGGAGTGACAGATACGCAGTATTTT.

This clonotype was seen many times. The rearrangement joins TRBV12-3 or TRBV12-4 to TRBJ1-1; D gene uncertain. V was cut by 6 bases and J by 5 bases, with 10 bases left in between. The CDR3 is 12 residues long. In DNA form, the CDR3 reads TGTGCCAGCAGATTTGAAGGGACTGAAGCTTTCTTT. Residues: CASRFEGTEAFF.

The chain is built from TRBV6-1 and TRBJ2-3; no firm D call. CDR3 size: 15 residues. V lost 6 bases, J lost 0 bases, and 13 bases lay in between. Germline V lookup: CDR1 MNHNS, CDR2 SASEGT. The CDR3 DNA reads TGTGCCAGCAGAAACCTGGCTTCTAGCACAGATACGCAGTATTTT. Translated, it gives CASRNLASSTDTQYF.